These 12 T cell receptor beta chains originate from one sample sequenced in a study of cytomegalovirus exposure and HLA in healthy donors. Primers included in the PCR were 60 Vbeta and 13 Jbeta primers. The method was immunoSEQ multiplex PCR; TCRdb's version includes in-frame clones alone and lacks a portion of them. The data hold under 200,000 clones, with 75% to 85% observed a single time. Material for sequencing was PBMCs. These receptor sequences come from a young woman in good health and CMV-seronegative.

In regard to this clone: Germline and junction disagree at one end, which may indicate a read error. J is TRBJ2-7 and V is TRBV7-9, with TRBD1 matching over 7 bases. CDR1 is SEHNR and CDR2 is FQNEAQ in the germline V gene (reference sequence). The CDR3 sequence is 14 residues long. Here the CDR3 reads CSSSLRQGGYEQYF. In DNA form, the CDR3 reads TGTTCCAGCAGCCTACGACAGGGTGGGTACGAGCAGTACTTC.

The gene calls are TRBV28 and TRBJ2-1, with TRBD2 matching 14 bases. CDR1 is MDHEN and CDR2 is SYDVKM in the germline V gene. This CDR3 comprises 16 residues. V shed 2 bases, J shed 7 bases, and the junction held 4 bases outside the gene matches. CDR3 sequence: CASSLLGTSGSNEQFF. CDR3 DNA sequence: TGTGCCAGCAGTTTACTAGGGACTAGCGGGAGTAATGAGCAGTTCTTC. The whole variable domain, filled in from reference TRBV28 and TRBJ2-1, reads DVKVTQSSRYLVKRTGEKVFLECVQDMDHENMFWYRQDPGLGLRLIYFSYDVKMKEKGDIPEGYSVSREKKERFSLILESASTNQTSMYLCASSLLGTSGSNEQFFGPGTRLTVL.

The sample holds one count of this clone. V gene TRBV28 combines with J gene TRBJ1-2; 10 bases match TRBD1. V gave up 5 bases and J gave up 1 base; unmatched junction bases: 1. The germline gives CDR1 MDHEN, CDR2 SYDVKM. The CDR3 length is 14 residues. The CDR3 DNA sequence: TGTGCCAGCAGTGGGGACAGGGGTAACTATGGCTACACCTTC. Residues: CASSGDRGNYGYTF.

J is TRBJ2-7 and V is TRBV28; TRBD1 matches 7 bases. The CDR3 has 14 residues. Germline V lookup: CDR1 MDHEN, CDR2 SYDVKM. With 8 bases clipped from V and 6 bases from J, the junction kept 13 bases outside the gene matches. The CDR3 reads CASGVTGTASEQYF. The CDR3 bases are TGTGCCAGCGGGGTTACCGGGACAGCCTCCGAGCAGTACTTC.

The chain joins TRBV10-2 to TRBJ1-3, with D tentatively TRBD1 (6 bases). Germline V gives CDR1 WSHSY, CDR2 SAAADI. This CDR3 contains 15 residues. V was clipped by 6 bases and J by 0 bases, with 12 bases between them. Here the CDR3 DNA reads TGCGCCAGCAGCGACCGGGACATCTCTGGAAACACCATATATTTT. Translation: CASSDRDISGNTIYF.

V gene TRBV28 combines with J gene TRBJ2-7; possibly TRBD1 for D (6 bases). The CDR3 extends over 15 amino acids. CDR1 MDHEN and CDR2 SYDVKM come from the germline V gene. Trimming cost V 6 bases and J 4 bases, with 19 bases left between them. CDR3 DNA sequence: TGTGCCAGCAGCGCAGGGGAAGGGTTTCGGTACGAGCAGTACTTC. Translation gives CASSAGEGFRYEQYF.

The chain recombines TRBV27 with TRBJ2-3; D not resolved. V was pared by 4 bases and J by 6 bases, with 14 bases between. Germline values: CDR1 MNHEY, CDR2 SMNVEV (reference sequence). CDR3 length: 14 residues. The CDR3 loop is CASSSQALPDTQYF. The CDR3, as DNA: TGTGCCAGCAGTTCCCAGGCCCTCCCCGATACGCAGTATTTT.

CDR3 residues: CASSQDWPDNQPQHF. The DNA for the CDR3 is TGCGCCAGCAGCCAAGATTGGCCAGACAATCAGCCCCAGCATTTT. The chain links TRBV4-1 to TRBJ1-5; D remains ambiguous. V lost 0 bases to trimming and J lost 3 bases, with 9 bases between them. Germline CDR1 MGHRA, CDR2 YSYEKL. CDR3 length: 15 amino acids.

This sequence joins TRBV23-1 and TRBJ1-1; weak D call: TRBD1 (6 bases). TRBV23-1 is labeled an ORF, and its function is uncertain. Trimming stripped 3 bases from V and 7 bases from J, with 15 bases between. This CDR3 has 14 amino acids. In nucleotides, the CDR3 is TGCGCCAGCAGTCACGCGCAGGGGCTGGGTGAAGCTTTCTTT. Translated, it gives CASSHAQGLGEAFF.

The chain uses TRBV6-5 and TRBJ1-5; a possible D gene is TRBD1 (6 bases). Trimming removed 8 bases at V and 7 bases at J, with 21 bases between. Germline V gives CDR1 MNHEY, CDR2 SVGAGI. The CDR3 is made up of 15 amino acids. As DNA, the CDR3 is TGTGCCAGCCAGAAACAGGGATTGGGAGAGCAGCCCCAGCATTTT. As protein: CASQKQGLGEQPQHF.

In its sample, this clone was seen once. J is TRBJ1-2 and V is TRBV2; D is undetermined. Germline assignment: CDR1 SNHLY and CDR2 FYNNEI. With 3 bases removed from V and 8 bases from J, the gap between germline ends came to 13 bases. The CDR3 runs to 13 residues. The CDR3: CASSDFVEEGYTF. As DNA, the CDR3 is TGTGCCAGCAGTGATTTCGTAGAGGAGGGCTACACCTTC.

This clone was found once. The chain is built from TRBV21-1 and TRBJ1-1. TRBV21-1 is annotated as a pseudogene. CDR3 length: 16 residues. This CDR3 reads CASSNIAPALNTEAFF. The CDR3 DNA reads TGTGCCAGCAGCAATATAGCACCGGCTTTAAACACTGAAGCTTTCTTT.